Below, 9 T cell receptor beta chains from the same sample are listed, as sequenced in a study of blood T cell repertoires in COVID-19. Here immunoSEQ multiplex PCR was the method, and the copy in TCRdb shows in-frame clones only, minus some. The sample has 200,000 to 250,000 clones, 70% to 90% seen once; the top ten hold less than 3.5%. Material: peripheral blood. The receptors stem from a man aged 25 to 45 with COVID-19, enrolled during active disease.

The CDR3 coding sequence is TGTGCCAGCAGATTTGGAGACGAGCAGTACTTC. Its translation: CASRFGDEQYF. The V gene is TRBV7-9, the J gene TRBJ2-7, with D uncertain. Trimming cost V 6 bases and J 5 bases, with 8 bases left between them. The CDR3 contains 11 residues. CDR1 is SEHNR, CDR2 FQNEAQ, per germline (reference sequence).

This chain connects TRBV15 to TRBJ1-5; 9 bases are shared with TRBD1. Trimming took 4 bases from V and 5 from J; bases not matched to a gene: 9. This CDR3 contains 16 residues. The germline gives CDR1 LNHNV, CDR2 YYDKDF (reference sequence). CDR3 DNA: TGTGCCACCAGCAAAACCACCGACAGGGGGGATCAGCCCCAGCATTTT. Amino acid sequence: CATSKTTDRGDQPQHF.

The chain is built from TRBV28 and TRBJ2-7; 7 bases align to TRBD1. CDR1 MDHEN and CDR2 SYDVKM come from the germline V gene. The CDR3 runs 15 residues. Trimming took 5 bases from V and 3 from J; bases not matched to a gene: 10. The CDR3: CASSIYTGALYEQYF. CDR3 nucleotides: TGTGCCAGCAGTATCTATACAGGGGCCCTCTACGAGCAGTACTTC.

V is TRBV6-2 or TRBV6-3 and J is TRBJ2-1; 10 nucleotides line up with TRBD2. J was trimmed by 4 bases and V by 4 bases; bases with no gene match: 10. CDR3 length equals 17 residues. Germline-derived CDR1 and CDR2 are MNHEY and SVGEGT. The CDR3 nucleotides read TGTGCCAGCAGTTTCTTCCGGACTAGCGGCTTTTACAATGAGCAGTTCTTC. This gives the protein CASSFFRTSGFYNEQFF.

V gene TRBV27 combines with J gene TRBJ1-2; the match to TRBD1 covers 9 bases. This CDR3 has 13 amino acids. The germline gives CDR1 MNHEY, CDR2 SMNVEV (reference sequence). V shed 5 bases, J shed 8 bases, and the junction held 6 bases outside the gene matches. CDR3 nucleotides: TGTGCCAGCAGTACACAGGGGGCGCTGGGCTACACCTTC. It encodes CASSTQGALGYTF.

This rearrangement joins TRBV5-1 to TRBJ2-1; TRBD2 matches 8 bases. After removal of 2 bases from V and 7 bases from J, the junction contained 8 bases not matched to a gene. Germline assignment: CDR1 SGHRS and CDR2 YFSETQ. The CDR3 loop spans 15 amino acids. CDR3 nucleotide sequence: TGCGCCAGCAGCTTTTTAGCGGGAACAGGGAATGAGCAGTTCTTC. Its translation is CASSFLAGTGNEQFF.

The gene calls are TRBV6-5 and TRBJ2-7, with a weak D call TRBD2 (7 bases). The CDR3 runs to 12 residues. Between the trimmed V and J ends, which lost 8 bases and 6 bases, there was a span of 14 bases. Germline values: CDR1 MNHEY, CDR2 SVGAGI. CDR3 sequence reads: CASRRGGVEQYF. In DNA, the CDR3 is TGTGCCAGCCGAAGGGGGGGGGTCGAGCAGTACTTC.

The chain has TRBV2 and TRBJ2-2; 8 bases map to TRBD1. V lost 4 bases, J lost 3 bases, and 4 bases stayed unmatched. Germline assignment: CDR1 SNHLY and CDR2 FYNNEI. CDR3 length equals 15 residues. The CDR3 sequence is CASSVYRGDTGELFF. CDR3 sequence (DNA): TGTGCCAGCAGTGTTTACAGGGGGGACACCGGGGAGCTGTTTTTT.

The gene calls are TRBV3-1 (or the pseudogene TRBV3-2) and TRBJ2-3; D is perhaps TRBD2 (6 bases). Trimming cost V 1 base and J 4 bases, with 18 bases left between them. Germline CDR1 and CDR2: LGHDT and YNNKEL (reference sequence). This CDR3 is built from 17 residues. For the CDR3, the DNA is TGTGCCAGCAGCCAAGCGTCGGGACTCTCCTCATCAGATACGCAGTATTTT. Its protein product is CASSQASGLSSSDTQYF.